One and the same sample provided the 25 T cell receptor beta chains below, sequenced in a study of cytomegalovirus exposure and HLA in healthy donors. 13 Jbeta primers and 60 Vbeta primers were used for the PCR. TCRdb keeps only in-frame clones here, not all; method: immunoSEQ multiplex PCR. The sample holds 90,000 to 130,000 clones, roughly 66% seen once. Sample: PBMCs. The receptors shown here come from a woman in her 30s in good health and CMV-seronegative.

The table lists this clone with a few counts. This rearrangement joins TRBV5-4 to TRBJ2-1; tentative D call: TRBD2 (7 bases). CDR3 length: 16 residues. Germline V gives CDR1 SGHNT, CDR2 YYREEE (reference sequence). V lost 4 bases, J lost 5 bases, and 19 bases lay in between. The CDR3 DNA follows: TGTGCCAGCAGCGAACGTCGGGGGGCCCTAAACAATGAGCAGTTCTTC. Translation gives CASSERRGALNNEQFF.

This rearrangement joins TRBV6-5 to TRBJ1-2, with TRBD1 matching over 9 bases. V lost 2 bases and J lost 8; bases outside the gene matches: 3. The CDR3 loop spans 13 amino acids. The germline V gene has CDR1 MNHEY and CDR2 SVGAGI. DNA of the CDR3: TGTGCCAGCAGTTACGGACAGGGGAGAGGCTACACCTTC. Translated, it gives CASSYGQGRGYTF.

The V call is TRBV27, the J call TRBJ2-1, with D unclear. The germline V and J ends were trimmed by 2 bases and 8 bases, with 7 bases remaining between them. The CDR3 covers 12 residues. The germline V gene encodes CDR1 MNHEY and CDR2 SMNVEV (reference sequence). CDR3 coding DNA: TGTGCCAGCAGTTTACCGGGTCATGAGCAGTTCTTC. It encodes CASSLPGHEQFF.

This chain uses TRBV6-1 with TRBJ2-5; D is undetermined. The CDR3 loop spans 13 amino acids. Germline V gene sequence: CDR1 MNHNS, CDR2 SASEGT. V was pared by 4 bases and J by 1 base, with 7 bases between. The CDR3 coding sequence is TGTGCCAGCAGTGTTTACAGCCAAGAGACCCAGTACTTC. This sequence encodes CASSVYSQETQYF.

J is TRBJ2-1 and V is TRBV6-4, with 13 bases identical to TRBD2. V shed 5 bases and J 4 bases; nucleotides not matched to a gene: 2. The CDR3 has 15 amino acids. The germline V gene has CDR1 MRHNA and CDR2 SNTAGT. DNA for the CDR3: TGTGCCAGCAGTCGGACTAGCGGGAGTTACAATGAGCAGTTCTTC. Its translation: CASSRTSGSYNEQFF.

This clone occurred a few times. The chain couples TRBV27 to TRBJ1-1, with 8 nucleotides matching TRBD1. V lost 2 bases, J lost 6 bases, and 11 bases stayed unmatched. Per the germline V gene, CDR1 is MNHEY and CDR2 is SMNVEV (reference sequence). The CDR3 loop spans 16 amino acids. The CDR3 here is CASSLAPNDRGAEAFF. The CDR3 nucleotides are TGTGCCAGCAGTTTAGCCCCGAACGACAGGGGAGCTGAAGCTTTCTTT.

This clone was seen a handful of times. The CDR3 is CASSAMDRAVTEAFF. The CDR3 bases are TGTGCCAGCAGTGCGATGGACAGGGCGGTGACTGAAGCTTTCTTT. The chain is built from TRBV28 and TRBJ1-1; TRBD1 matches 8 bases. V lost 5 bases to trimming and J lost 5 bases; unmatched junction nucleotides: 10. CDR1 and CDR2 from the germline V gene are MDHEN and SYDVKM. The CDR3 totals 15 residues.

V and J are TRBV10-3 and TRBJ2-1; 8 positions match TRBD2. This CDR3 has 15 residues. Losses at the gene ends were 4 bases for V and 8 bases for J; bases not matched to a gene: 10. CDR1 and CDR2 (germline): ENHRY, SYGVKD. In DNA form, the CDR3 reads TGTGCCATCAGTGGAGTCGGGAGGGCCCTCCATGAGCAGTTCTTC. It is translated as CAISGVGRALHEQFF.

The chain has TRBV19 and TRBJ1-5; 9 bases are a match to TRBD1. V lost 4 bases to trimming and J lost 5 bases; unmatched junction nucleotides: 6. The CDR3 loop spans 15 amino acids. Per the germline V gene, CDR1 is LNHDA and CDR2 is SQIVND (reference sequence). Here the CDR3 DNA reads TGTGCCAGTAGTACGCGGACAGGGGAGGATCAGCCCCAGCATTTT. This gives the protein CASSTRTGEDQPQHF.

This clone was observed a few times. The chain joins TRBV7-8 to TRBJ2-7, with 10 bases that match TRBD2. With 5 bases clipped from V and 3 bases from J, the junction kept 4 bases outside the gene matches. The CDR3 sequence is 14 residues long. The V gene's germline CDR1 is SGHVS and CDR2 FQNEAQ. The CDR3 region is CASSSLAGVYEQYF. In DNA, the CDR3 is TGTGCCAGCAGCAGCCTAGCGGGAGTCTACGAGCAGTACTTC.

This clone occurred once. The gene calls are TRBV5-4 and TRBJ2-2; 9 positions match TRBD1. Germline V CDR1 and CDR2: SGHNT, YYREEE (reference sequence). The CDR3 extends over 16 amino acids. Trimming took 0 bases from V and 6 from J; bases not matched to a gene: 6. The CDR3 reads CASSLGSQGAAGELFF. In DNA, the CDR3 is TGTGCCAGCAGCTTGGGGTCACAGGGGGCAGCCGGGGAGCTGTTTTTT. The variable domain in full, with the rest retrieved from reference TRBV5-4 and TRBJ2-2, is ETGVTQSPTHLIKTRGQQVTLRCSSQSGHNTVSWYQQALGQGPQFIFQYYREEENGRGNFPPRFSGLQFPNYSSELNVNALELDDSALYLCASSLGSQGAAGELFFGEGSRLTVL.

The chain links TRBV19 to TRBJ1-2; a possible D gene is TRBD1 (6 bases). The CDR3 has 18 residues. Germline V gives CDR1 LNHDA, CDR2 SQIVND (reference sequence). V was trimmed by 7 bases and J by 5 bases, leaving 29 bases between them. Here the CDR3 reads CASTQTGNPQRVWYGYTF. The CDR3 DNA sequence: TGTGCCAGTACCCAGACAGGAAACCCTCAAAGGGTATGGTATGGCTACACCTTC.

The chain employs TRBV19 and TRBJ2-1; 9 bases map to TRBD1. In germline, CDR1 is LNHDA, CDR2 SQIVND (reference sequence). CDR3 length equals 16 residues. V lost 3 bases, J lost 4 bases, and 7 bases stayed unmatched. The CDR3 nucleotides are TGTGCCAGTAGTATTCGGGACAGGGTTCCTTACAATGAGCAGTTCTTC. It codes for CASSIRDRVPYNEQFF.

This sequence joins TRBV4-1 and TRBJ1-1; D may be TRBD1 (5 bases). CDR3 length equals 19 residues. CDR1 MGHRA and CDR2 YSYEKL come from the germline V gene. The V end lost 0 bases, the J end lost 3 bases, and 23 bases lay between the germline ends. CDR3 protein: CASSQDPGKGQGKDTEAFF. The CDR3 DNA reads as TGCGCCAGCAGCCAAGATCCGGGTAAGGGTCAGGGAAAGGACACTGAAGCTTTCTTT.

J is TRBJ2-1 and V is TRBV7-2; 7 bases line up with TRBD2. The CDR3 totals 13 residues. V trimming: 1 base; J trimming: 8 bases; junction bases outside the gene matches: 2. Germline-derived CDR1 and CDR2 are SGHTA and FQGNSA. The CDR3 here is CASSLGLADEQFF. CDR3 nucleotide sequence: TGTGCCAGCAGCTTAGGACTAGCCGATGAGCAGTTCTTC.

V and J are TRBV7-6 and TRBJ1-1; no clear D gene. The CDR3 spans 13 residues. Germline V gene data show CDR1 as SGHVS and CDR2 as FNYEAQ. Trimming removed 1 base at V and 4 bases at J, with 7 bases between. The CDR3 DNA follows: TGTGCCAGCAGCTTAGGTACAGCCACTGAAGCTTTCTTT. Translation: CASSLGTATEAFF. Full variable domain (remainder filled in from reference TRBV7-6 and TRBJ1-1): GAGVSQSPRYKVTKRGQDVALRCDPISGHVSLYWYRQALGQGPEFLTYFNYEAQQDKSGLPNDRFSAERPEGSISTLTIQRTEQRDSAMYRCASSLGTATEAFFGQGTRLTVV.

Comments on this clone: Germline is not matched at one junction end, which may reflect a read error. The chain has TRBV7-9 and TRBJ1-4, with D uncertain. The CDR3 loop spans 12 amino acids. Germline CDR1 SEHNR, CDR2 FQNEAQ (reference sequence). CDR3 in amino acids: CSSGSNNEKLFF. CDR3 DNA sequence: TGTTCCAGCGGTAGTAATAATGAAAAACTGTTTTTT. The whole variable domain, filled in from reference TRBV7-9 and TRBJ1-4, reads DTGVSQNPRHKITKRGQNVTFRCDPISEHNRLYWYRQTLGQGPEFLTYFQNEAQLEKSRLLSDRFSAERPKGSFSTLEIQRTEQGDSAMYLCSSGSNNEKLFFGSGTQLSVL.

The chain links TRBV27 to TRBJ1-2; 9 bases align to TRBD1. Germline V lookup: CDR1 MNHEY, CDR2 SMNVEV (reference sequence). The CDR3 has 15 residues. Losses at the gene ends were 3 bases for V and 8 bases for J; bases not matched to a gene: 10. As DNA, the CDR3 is TGTGCCAGCAGTTTGTCGGGACAGGGCGCATTCGGCTACACCTTC. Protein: CASSLSGQGAFGYTF.

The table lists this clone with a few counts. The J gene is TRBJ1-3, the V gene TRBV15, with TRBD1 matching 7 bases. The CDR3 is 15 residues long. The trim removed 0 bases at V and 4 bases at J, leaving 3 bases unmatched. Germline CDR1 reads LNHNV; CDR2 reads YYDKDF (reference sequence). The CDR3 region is CATSRDGQAGNTIYF. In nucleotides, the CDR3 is TGTGCCACCAGCAGAGATGGACAGGCAGGAAACACCATATATTTT.

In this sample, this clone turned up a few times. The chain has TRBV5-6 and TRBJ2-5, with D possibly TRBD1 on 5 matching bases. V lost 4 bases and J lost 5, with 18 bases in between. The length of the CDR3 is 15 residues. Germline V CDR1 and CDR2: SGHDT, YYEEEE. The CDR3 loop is CASSPNARVGETQYF. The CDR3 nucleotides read TGTGCCAGCAGCCCCAACGCCAGGGTAGGGGAGACCCAGTACTTC. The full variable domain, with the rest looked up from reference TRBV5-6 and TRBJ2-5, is DAGVTQSPTHLIKTRGQQVTLRCSPKSGHDTVSWYQQALGQGPQFIFQYYEEEERQRGNFPDRFSGHQFPNYSSELNVNALLLGDSALYLCASSPNARVGETQYFGPGTRLLVL.

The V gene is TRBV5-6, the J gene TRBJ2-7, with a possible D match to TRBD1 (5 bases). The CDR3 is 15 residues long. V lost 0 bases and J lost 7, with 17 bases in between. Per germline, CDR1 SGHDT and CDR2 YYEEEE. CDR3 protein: CASSLGQLLMMEQYF. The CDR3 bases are TGTGCCAGCAGCTTGGGACAGCTTTTAATGATGGAGCAGTACTTC.

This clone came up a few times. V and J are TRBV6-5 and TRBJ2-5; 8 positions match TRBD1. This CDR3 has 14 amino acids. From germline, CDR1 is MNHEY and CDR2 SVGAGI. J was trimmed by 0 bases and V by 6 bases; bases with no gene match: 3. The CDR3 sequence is CASRRTGNQETQYF. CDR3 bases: TGTGCCAGCAGGCGGACAGGGAACCAAGAGACCCAGTACTTC.

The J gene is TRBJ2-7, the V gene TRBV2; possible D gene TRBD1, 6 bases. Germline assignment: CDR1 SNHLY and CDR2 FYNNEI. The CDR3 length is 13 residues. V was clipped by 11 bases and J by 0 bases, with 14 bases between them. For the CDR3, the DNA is TGTGCCTCAGGGGCCTCTCACTCCTACGAGCAGTACTTC. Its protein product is CASGASHSYEQYF. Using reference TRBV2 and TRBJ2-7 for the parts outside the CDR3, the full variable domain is EPEVTQTPSHQVTQMGQEVILRCVPISNHLYFYWYRQILGQKVEFLVSFYNNEISEKSEIFDDQFSVERPDGSNFTLKIRSTKLEDSAMYFCASGASHSYEQYFGPGTRLTVT.

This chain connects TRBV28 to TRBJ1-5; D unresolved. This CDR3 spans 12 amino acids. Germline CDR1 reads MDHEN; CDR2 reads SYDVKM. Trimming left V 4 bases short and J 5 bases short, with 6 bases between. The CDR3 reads CASSSLYQPQHF. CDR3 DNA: TGTGCCAGCAGTTCCCTTTATCAGCCCCAGCATTTT. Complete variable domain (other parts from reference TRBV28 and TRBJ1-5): DVKVTQSSRYLVKRTGEKVFLECVQDMDHENMFWYRQDPGLGLRLIYFSYDVKMKEKGDIPEGYSVSREKKERFSLILESASTNQTSMYLCASSSLYQPQHFGDGTRLSIL.

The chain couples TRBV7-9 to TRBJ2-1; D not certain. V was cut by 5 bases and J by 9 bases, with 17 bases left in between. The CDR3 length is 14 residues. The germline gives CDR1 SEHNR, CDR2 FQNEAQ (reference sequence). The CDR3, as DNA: TGTGCCAGCAGCATACTCCCCAGGCTCGGTGAGCAGTTCTTC. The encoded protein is CASSILPRLGEQFF.